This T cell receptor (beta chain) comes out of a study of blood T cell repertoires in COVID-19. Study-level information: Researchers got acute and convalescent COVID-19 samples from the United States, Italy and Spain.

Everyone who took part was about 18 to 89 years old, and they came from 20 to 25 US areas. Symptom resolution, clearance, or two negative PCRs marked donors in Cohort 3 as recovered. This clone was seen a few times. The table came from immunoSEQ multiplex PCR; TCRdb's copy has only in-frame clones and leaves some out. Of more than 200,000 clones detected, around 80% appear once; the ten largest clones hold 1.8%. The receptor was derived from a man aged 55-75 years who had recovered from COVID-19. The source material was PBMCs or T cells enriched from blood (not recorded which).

In nucleotides, the CDR3 is TGTGCCAGCAGTCTGACAGGGAGATCTGGAAACACCATATATTTT. Translation: CASSLTGRSGNTIYF. The rearrangement uses TRBV27 and TRBJ1-3; TRBD1 matches at 7 bases. The CDR3 totals 15 residues. Germline-derived CDR1 and CDR2 are MNHEY and SMNVEV (reference sequence). The V segment lost 5 bases and the J segment 1 base; nucleotides outside the gene matches: 5.